This entry lists 2 T cell receptor beta chains sequenced from one sample in a study of radiotherapy plus CTLA-4 blockade in lung cancer. The assay was immunoSEQ multiplex PCR, and TCRdb's table has in-frame clones only and misses some. This table has roughly 80,000 clones, approximately 73% appearing once. The source was peripheral blood, collected from a patient treated with radiotherapy plus ipilimumab. These receptors came from a human donor with non-small cell lung cancer whose response to radiotherapy plus ipilimumab could not be evaluated.

The chain couples TRBV9 to TRBJ2-7; TRBD1 matches 7 bases. Trimming took 2 bases from V and 0 from J; bases not matched to a gene: 5. Germline V gene data show CDR1 as SGDLS and CDR2 as YYNGEE. The CDR3 loop spans 15 amino acids. CDR3 coding DNA: TGTGCCAGCAGCGTCGGACAGGCGAGCTCCTACGAGCAGTACTTC. Protein sequence: CASSVGQASSYEQYF.

The gene calls are TRBV4-1 and TRBJ1-1; possible D gene TRBD1, 5 bases. V shed 0 bases and J shed 0 bases, with 14 bases lying between them. CDR1 and CDR2 from the germline V gene are MGHRA and YSYEKL. The CDR3 runs 17 residues. The DNA for the CDR3 is TGCGCCAGCAGCCAAGACTCAATGGGGGGGATGAACACTGAAGCTTTCTTT. Translated: CASSQDSMGGMNTEAFF.